This T cell receptor beta chain was recovered during a study of T cell clonality in common variable immunodeficiency. The study's findings and limits: Common variable immunodeficiency TCR beta sequences reportedly had fewer deletions and N-nucleotide insertions.

Here immunoSEQ multiplex PCR was the method, and the copy in TCRdb shows in-frame clones only, minus some. The table records about 34,000 clones without singletons, the ten largest covering around 27%. To note about this clone: Its matching antigen is unknown. The read terminates 3 residues ahead of where the CDR3 ends, so the germline J gene completes it.

The CDR3 runs to 13 residues. V was pared by 4 bases and J by 0 bases, with 6 bases between. Germline-derived CDR1 and CDR2 are SGHRS and YFSETQ. This receptor was taken from a human donor with common variable immunodeficiency. The sequencing input was peripheral blood mononuclear cells. The chain joins TRBV5-1 to TRBJ2-3; the D gene is possibly TRBD2 (5 bases). The CDR3: CASSPGSTDTQYF. Partial CDR3 DNA: TGCGCCAGCAGCCCGGGGAGCACAGATACG.